This T cell receptor beta chain was sequenced for a study of OX40 agonist ivuxolimab in advanced cancers. Study-level background: Patients received the agonistic anti-OX40 (CD134) antibody ivuxolimab. Among those enrolled, mean age was about 62 years (range roughly 23 to 90) and about 79% were male. Eligibility admitted prior anti-PD-1, anti-PD-L1 or anti-CTLA-4 therapy; about 40% had some.

Libraries were prepared by immunoSEQ multiplex PCR; TCRdb keeps only in-frame clonotypes and omits some of them. The data show 100,000 or so clones, 95% to 96% seen once. Germline V gene data show CDR1 as MNHEY and CDR2 as SMNVEV (reference sequence). The CDR3 spans 14 residues. Trimming left V 3 bases short and J 0 bases short, with 8 bases between. Sampled blood was obtained at baseline, cycle 4 day 1, and cycle 7 day 1. The chain couples TRBV27 to TRBJ1-1; TRBD1 might be the D (5 bases). The receptor was isolated from an adult with an advanced solid tumor such as melanoma, head and neck, liver or kidney cancer. This specimen consisted of CD4+ or CD8+ T cells sorted from blood, obtained in a trial of the OX40 agonist ivuxolimab. The CDR3 DNA is TGTGCCAGCAGTTTCCTGGGGGTGAACACTGAAGCTTTCTTT. It is translated as CASSFLGVNTEAFF.